Reported below is one T cell receptor beta chain. Within the sample, other DNA sequences also encode this same CDR3. This entry comes from a study of blood T cell repertoires in COVID-19. With 1 base clipped from V and 2 bases from J, the junction kept 2 bases outside the gene matches. Per germline, CDR1 SGDLS and CDR2 YYNGEE. The CDR3 sequence is 15 residues long. Sequenced by immunoSEQ multiplex PCR; TCRdb stores in-frame clones only, minus some. Found here are some 200,000 clones, approximately 84% of them singletons; the top ten hold 2.9%. Sequenced material: peripheral blood. The TCR sequence derives from a man aged 50 to 60 who had recovered from COVID-19. This rearrangement joins TRBV9 to TRBJ2-1, with TRBD2 identical over 8 bases. The CDR3: CASSVSGRAYNEQFF. CDR3 bases: TGTGCCAGCAGCGTAAGCGGGAGAGCCTACAATGAGCAGTTCTTC.